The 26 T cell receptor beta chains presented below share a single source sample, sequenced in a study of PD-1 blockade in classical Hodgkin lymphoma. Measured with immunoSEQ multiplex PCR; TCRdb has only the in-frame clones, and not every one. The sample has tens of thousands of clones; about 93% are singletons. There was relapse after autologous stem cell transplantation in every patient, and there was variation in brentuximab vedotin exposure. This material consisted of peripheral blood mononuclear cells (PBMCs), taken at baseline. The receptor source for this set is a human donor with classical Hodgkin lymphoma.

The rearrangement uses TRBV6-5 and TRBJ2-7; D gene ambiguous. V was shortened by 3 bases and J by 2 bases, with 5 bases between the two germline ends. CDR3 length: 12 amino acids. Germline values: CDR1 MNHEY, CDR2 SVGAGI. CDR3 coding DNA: TGTGCCAGCAGTTATCTCCCCTACGAGCAGTACTTC. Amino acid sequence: CASSYLPYEQYF.

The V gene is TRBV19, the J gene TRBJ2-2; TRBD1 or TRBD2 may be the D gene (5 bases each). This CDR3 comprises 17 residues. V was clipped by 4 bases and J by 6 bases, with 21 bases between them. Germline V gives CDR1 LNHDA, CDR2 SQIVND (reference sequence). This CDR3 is CASSTTGTTTRAGELFF. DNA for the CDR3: TGTGCCAGTAGTACCACCGGGACCACGACGAGGGCCGGGGAGCTGTTTTTT.

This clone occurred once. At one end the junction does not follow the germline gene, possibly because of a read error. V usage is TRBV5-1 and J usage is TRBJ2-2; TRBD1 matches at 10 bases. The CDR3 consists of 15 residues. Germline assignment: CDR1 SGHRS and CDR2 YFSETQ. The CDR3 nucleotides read TGCGCCAGCAGCTTGGGGGACAGGGGTACCGAGGAGCTGTTTTTT. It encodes CASSLGDRGTEELFF.

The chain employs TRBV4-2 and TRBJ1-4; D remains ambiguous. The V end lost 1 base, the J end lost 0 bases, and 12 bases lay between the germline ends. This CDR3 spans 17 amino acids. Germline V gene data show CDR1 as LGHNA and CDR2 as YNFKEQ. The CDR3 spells CASSQALQLATNEKLFF. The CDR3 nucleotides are TGTGCCAGCAGCCAAGCTCTACAGCTAGCAACTAATGAAAAACTGTTTTTT.

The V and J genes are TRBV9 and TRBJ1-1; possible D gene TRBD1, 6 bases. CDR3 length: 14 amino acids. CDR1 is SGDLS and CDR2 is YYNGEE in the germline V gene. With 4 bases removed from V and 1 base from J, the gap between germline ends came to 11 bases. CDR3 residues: CASSSLQGNTEAFF. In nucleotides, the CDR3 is TGTGCCAGCAGCAGCTTACAGGGGAACACTGAAGCTTTCTTT.

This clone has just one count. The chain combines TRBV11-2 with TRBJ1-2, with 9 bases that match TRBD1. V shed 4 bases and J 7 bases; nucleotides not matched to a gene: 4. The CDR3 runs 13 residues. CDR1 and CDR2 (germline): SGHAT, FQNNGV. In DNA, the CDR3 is TGTGCCAGCAGCTACGGACAGGGGAGTGGCTACACCTTC. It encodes CASSYGQGSGYTF. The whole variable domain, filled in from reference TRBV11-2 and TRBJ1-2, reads EAGVAQSPRYKIIEKRQSVAFWCNPISGHATLYWYQQILGQGPKLLIQFQNNGVVDDSQLPKDRFSAERLKGVDSTLKIQPAKLEDSAVYLCASSYGQGSGYTFGSGTRLTVV.

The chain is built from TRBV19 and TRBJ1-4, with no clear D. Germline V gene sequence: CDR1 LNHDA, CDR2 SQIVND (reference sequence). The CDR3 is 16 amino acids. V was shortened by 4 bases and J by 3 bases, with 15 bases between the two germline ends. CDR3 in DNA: TGTGCCAGTAGTACCATAAAGGGCAAAGCTAATGAAAAACTGTTTTTT. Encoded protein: CASSTIKGKANEKLFF.

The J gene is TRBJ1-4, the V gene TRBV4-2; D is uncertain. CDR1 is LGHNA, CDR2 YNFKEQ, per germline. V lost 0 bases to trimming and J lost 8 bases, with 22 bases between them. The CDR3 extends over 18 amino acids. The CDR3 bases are TGTGCCAGCAGCCAAGATAGCACCGGCGCGGGGAGAGGGGAAAAACTGTTTTTT. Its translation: CASSQDSTGAGRGEKLFF.

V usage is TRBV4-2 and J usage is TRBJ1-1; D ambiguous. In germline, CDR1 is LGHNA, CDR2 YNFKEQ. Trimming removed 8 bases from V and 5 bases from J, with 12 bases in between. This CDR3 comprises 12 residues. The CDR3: CASSLGETEAFF. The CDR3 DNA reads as TGTGCCAGCTCCCTTGGGGAAACTGAAGCTTTCTTT.

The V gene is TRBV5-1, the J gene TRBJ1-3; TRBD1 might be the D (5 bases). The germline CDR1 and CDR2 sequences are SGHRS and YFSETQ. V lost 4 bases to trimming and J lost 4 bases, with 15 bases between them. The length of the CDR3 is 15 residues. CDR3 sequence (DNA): TGCGCCAGCAGCCGGGCCCAGGGTTCCGGAAACACCATATATTTT. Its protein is CASSRAQGSGNTIYF.

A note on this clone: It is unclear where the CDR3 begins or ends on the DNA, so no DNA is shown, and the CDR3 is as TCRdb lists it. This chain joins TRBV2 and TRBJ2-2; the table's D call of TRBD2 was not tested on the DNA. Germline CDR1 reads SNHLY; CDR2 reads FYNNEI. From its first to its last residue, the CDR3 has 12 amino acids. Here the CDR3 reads CASSFGAGELFF.

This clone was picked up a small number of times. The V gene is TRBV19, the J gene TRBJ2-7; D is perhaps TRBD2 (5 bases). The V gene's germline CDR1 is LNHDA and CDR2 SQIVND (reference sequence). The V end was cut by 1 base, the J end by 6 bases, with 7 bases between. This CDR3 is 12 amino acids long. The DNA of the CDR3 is TGTGCCAGTAGTATAGGAGGGCCCGAGCAGTACTTC. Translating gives CASSIGGPEQYF. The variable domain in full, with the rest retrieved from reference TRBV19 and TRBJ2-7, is DGGITQSPKYLFRKEGQNVTLSCEQNLNHDAMYWYRQDPGQGLRLIYYSQIVNDFQKGDIAEGYSVSREKKESFPLTVTSAQKNPTAFYLCASSIGGPEQYFGPGTRLTVT.

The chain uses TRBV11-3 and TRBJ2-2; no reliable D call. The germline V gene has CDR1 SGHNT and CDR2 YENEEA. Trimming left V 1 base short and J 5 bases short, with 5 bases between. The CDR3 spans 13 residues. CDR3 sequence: CASSLAATGELFF. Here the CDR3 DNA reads TGTGCCAGCAGCTTAGCGGCTACCGGGGAGCTGTTTTTT.

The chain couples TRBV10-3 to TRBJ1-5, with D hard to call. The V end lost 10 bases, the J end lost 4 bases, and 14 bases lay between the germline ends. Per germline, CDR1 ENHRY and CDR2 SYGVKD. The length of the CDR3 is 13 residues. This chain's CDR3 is CATTEDRNQPQHF. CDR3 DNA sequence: TGTGCCACAACAGAGGACCGTAATCAGCCCCAGCATTTT.

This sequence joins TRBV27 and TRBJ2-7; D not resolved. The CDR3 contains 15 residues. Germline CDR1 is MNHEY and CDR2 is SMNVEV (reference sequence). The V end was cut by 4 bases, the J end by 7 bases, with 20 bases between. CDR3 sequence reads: CASSSLPSPATEQYF. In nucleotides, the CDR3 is TGTGCCAGCAGTTCCCTACCGAGCCCCGCGACGGAGCAGTACTTC.

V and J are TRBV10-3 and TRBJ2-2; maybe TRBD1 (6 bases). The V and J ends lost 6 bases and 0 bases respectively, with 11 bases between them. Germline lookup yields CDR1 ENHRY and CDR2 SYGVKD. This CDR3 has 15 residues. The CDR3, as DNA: TGTGCCATCAGCGAGGGACACTCGAACACCGGGGAGCTGTTTTTT. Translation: CAISEGHSNTGELFF.

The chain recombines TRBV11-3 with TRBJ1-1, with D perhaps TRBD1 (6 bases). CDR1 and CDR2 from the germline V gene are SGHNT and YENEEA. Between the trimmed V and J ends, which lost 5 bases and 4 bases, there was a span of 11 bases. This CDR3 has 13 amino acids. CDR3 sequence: CASSPGAPTEAFF. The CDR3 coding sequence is TGTGCCAGCAGCCCGGGGGCACCCACTGAAGCTTTCTTT.

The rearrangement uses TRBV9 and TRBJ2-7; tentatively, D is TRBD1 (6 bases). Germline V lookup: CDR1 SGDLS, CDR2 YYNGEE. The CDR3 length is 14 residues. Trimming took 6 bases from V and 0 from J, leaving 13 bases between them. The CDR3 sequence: CASTPGTSSYEQYF. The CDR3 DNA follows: TGTGCCAGCACCCCGGGGACAAGCTCCTACGAGCAGTACTTC.

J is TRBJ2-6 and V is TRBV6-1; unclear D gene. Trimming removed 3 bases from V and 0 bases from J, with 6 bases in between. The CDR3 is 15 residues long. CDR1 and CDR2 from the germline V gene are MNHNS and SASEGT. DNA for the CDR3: TGTGCCAGCAGTGATATGCACTCTGGGGCCAACGTCCTGACTTTC. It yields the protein CASSDMHSGANVLTF.

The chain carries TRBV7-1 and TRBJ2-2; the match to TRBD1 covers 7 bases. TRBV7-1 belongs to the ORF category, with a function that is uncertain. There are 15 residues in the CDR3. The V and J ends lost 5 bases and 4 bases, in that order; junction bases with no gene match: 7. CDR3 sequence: CASSVLQGITGELFF. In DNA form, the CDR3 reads TGTGCCAGCAGCGTACTACAGGGGATCACCGGGGAGCTGTTTTTT.

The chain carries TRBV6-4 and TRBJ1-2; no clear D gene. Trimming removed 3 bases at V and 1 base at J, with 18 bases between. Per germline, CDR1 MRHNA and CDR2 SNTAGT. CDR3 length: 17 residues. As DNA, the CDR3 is TGTGCCAGCAGTGAGGATTCTAATTCCGGGATTAACTATGGCTACACCTTC. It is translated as CASSEDSNSGINYGYTF.

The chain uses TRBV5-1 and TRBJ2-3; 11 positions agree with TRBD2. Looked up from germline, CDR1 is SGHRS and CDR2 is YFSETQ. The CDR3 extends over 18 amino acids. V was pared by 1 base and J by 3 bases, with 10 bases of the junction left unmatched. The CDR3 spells CASSLRPSGGSETDTQYF. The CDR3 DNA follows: TGCGCCAGCAGCTTGCGTCCTAGCGGGGGGTCGGAGACAGATACGCAGTATTTT.

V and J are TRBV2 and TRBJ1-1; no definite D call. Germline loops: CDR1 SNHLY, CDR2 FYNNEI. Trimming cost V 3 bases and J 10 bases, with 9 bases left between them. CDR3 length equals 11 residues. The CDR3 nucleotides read TGTGCCAGCAGTGACAGTTGGACAGCTTTCTTT. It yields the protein CASSDSWTAFF.

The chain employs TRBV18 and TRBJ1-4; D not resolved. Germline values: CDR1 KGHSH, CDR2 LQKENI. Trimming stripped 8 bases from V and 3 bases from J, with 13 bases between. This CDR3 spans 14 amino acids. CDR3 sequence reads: CASTSTLANEKLFF. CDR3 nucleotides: TGTGCCAGCACTTCGACTCTTGCTAATGAAAAACTGTTTTTT.

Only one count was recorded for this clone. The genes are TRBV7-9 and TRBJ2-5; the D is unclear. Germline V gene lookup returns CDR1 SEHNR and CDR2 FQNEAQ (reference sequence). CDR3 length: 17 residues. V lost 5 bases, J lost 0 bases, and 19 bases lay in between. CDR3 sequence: CASSVSLNIQDQETQYF. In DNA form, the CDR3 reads TGTGCCAGCAGCGTCAGCCTTAACATCCAAGACCAAGAGACCCAGTACTTC.

The CDR3 here is CASKQGLSNYGYTF. The CDR3 DNA is TGTGCCAGCAAGCAGGGGTTATCTAACTATGGCTACACCTTC. The chain joins TRBV2 to TRBJ1-2; D perhaps matches TRBD1 (6 bases). Trimming pared 7 bases from V and 0 bases from J, leaving 12 bases between. This CDR3 spans 14 amino acids. Germline V gives CDR1 SNHLY, CDR2 FYNNEI.